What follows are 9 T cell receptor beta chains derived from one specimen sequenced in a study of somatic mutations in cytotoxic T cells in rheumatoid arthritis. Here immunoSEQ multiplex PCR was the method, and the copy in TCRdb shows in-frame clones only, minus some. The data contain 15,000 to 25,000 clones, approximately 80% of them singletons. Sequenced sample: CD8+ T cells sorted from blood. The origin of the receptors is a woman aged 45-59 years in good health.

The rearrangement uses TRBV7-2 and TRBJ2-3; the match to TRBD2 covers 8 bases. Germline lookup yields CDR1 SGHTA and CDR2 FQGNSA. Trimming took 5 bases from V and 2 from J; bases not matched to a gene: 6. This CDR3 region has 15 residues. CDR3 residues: CASSVRGGTTDTQYF. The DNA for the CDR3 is TGTGCCAGCAGCGTCCGGGGGGGCACCACAGATACGCAGTATTTT.

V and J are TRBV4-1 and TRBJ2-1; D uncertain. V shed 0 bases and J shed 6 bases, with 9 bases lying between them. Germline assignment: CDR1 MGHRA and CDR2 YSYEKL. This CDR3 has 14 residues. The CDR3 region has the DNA TGCGCCAGCAGCCAAGATTCATTGGGCAATGAGCAGTTCTTC. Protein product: CASSQDSLGNEQFF.

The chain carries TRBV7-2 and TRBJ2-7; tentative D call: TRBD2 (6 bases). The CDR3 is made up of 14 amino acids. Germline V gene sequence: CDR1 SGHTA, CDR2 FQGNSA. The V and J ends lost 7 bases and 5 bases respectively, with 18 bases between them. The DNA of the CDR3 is TGTGCCAGCAACCCGACGGGCGGGGTTGACGAGCAGTACTTC. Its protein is CASNPTGGVDEQYF. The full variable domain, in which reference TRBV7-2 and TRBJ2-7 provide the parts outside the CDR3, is GAGVSQSPSNKVTEKGKDVELRCDPISGHTALYWYRQSLGQGLEFLIYFQGNSAPDKSGLPSDRFSAERTGGSVSTLTIQRTQQEDSAVYLCASNPTGGVDEQYFGPGTRLTVT.

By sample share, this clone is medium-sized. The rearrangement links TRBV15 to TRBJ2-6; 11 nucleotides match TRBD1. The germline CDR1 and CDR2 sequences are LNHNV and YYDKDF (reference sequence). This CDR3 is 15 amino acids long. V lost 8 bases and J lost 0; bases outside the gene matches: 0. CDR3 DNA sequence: TGTGCCACCGGGACAGGGGGCTCTGGGGCCAACGTCCTGACTTTC. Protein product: CATGTGGSGANVLTF.

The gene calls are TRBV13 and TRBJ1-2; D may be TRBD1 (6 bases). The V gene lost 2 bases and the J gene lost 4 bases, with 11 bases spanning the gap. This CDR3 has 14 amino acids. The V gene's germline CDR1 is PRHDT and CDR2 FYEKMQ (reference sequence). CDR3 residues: CASSLRQGIYGYTF. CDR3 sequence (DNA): TGTGCCAGCAGCTTACGGCAGGGGATCTATGGCTACACCTTC.

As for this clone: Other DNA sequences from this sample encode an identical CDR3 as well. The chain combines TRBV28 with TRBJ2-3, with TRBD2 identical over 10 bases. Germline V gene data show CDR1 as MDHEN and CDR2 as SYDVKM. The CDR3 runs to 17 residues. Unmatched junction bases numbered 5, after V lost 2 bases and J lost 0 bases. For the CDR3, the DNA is TGTGCCAGCAGTTTAGTCGCTAGCGGGGGTAGCACAGATACGCAGTATTTT. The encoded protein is CASSLVASGGSTDTQYF.

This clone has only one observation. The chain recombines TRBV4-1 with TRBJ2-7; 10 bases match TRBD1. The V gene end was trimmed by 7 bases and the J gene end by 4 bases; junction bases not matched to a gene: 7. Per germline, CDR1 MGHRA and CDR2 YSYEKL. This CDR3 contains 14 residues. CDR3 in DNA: TGCGCCAGCACCTCCGGGACAGGGGCTTACGAGCAGTACTTC. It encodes CASTSGTGAYEQYF.

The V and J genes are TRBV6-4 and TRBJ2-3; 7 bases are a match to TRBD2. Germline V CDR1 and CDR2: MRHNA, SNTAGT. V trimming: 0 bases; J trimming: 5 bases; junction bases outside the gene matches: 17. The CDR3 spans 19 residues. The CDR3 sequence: CASSDSRWAGVHPGDTQYF. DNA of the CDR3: TGTGCCAGCAGTGACTCGAGATGGGCGGGAGTTCACCCGGGAGATACGCAGTATTTT.

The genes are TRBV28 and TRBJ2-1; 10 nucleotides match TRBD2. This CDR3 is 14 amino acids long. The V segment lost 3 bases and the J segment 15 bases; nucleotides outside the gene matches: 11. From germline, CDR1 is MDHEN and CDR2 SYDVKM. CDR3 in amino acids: CASSFGLAGAGGFF. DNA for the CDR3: TGTGCCAGCAGTTTCGGGCTAGCGGGGGCCGGGGGGTTCTTC.